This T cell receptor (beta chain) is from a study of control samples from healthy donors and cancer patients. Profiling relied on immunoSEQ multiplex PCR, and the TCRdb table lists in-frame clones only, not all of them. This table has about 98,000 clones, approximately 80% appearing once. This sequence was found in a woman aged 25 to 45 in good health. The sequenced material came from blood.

The CDR3: CASSSSGEQFF. Written as DNA, the CDR3 is TGTGCCAGCAGCTCTAGCGGGGAGCAGTTCTTC. The chain carries TRBV7-9 and TRBJ2-1, with 8 bases lining up with TRBD2. CDR1 is SEHNR, CDR2 FQNEAQ, per germline (reference sequence). The ends lost 4 bases at V and 10 bases at J; junction bases unmatched: 0. This CDR3 has 11 amino acids.